A single sample gave rise to the 19 T cell receptor beta chains below, sequenced in a study of a mutant IDH1 vaccine in newly diagnosed glioma. The assay was immunoSEQ multiplex PCR, and TCRdb's table has in-frame clones only and misses some. There are approximately 80,000 clones in the sample; 91% occur only once, and 0.5% to 0.7% lies in the top ten. The antigens for these receptors are not known. Time point noted: week 5, during vaccination. Doses of 300 ug of mutant IDH1 20-mer peptide were given with topical imiquimod. Sequenced here: PBMCs, sampled from a glioma patient whose treatment included an IDH1 peptide vaccine. The receptors shown here come from a woman aged 45-65 years with glioma.

This sequence joins TRBV28 and TRBJ2-7; 13 bases line up with TRBD2. This CDR3 is 15 amino acids long. Germline V gene lookup returns CDR1 MDHEN and CDR2 SYDVKM. V shed 6 bases and J 3 bases; nucleotides not matched to a gene: 5. CDR3 amino acids: CASSSTSGRGYEQYF. The DNA for the CDR3 is TGTGCCAGCAGCTCTACTAGCGGGAGGGGCTACGAGCAGTACTTC.

This clone appeared once. V gene TRBV7-9 combines with J gene TRBJ2-5, with D perhaps assigned TRBD1 or TRBD2 (5 bases each). This CDR3 has 14 residues. Germline CDR1 is SEHNR and CDR2 is FQNEAQ (reference sequence). With 4 bases removed from V and 5 bases from J, the gap between germline ends came to 14 bases. CDR3: CASSSDPGQETQYF. DNA for the CDR3: TGTGCCAGCAGCTCAGACCCGGGGCAGGAGACCCAGTACTTC.

This sequence joins TRBV2 and TRBJ2-3; 7 nucleotides match TRBD1. CDR3 length equals 14 residues. Per germline, CDR1 SNHLY and CDR2 FYNNEI. V shed 6 bases and J 0 bases; nucleotides not matched to a gene: 3. The CDR3 sequence: CASRRTGSTDTQYF. The CDR3 DNA reads TGTGCCAGCAGGCGGACAGGTAGCACAGATACGCAGTATTTT.

The chain uses TRBV5-1 and TRBJ2-2, with 8 bases identical to TRBD1. Germline CDR1 and CDR2: SGHRS and YFSETQ. The ends lost 0 bases at V and 2 bases at J; junction bases unmatched: 3. The CDR3 loop spans 16 amino acids. The CDR3 reads CASSLGGQANTGELFF. CDR3 DNA: TGCGCCAGCAGCTTGGGGGGACAGGCCAACACCGGGGAGCTGTTTTTT.

This rearrangement joins TRBV14 to TRBJ2-4, with 8 bases fitting TRBD1. The V gene end was trimmed by 4 bases and the J gene end by 7 bases; junction bases not matched to a gene: 3. CDR3 size: 13 residues. CDR1 SGHDN and CDR2 FVKESK come from the germline V gene. The CDR3 nucleotides read TGTGCCAGCAGCCGACAGGGGTCGAACATTCAGTACTTC. It specifies CASSRQGSNIQYF.

The chain carries TRBV29-1 and TRBJ2-3; 8 nucleotides agree with TRBD1. The CDR3 runs to 16 residues. Trimming at V came to 4 bases and at J to 2 bases, leaving 11 bases not matched to a gene. Per the germline V gene, CDR1 is SQVTM and CDR2 is ANQGSEA. CDR3: CSVAPGRGQFTDTQYF. In DNA form, the CDR3 reads TGCAGCGTTGCACCTGGCAGGGGGCAGTTCACAGATACGCAGTATTTT.

The chain joins TRBV5-1 to TRBJ1-1; D perhaps matches TRBD1 (6 bases). CDR3 size: 16 residues. Trimming took 0 bases from V and 2 from J, leaving 14 bases between them. The germline V gene has CDR1 SGHRS and CDR2 YFSETQ. In nucleotides, the CDR3 is TGCGCCAGCAGCTTGGGGGACATAGGATCTAACACTGAAGCTTTCTTT. Protein product: CASSLGDIGSNTEAFF.

This clone was counted once. The gene calls are TRBV6-6 and TRBJ1-5, with D hard to call. In germline, CDR1 is MNHNY, CDR2 SVGAGI (reference sequence). The CDR3 has 13 residues. Trimming left V 3 bases short and J 5 bases short, with 8 bases between. CDR3 protein: CASSYRPHQPQHF. CDR3 in DNA: TGTGCCAGCAGTTATCGTCCCCATCAGCCCCAGCATTTT.

V is TRBV10-3 and J is TRBJ1-3, with D uncertain. This CDR3 is 14 amino acids long. V shed 4 bases and J shed 0 bases, with 7 bases lying between them. Germline V gene sequence: CDR1 ENHRY, CDR2 SYGVKD. The CDR3 coding sequence is TGTGCCATCAGTGTAGCCGGCTCTGGAAACACCATATATTTT. It translates to CAISVAGSGNTIYF.

This chain connects TRBV30 to TRBJ1-2, with 10 bases identical to TRBD1. V was clipped by 5 bases and J by 3 bases; unmatched bases: 6. The CDR3 extends over 14 amino acids. Germline CDR1 is GTSNPN and CDR2 is SVGIG (reference sequence). The CDR3 DNA reads as TGTGCCTGGGGCCTAGGGACAGGGGACTATGGCTACACCTTC. It specifies CAWGLGTGDYGYTF.

J is TRBJ2-5 and V is TRBV5-1; D remains ambiguous. Germline assignment: CDR1 SGHRS and CDR2 YFSETQ. CDR3 length: 14 residues. V lost 5 bases and J lost 1, with 12 bases in between. For the CDR3, the DNA is TGCGCCAGCAGGGAGACACCGCCCCAAGAGACCCAGTACTTC. It translates to CASRETPPQETQYF.

The V call is TRBV6-5, the J call TRBJ2-1, with 10 bases aligning to TRBD2. V trimming: 7 bases; J trimming: 5 bases; junction bases outside the gene matches: 8. The germline V gene has CDR1 MNHEY and CDR2 SVGAGI. The CDR3 covers 15 residues. The chain's CDR3 is CASIKREGPDNEQFF. CDR3 DNA: TGTGCCAGCATTAAGCGGGAGGGCCCCGACAATGAGCAGTTCTTC.

V and J are TRBV9 and TRBJ2-3; D might be TRBD1 (6 bases). Germline CDR1 reads SGDLS; CDR2 reads YYNGEE. The CDR3 extends over 15 amino acids. V was shortened by 0 bases and J by 6 bases, with 14 bases between the two germline ends. The CDR3 spells CASSVAVRGWDTQYF. In DNA form, the CDR3 reads TGTGCCAGCAGCGTAGCTGTCAGGGGCTGGGATACGCAGTATTTT.

This clone was seen once. The rearrangement uses TRBV5-4 and TRBJ1-1; D gene ambiguous. Per germline, CDR1 SGHNT and CDR2 YYREEE (reference sequence). The ends were cut back, 4 bases at V and 1 base at J, with 8 bases in the middle. There are 13 residues in the CDR3. CDR3 in amino acids: CASSIVGNTEAFF. In DNA, the CDR3 is TGTGCCAGCAGCATTGTAGGGAACACTGAAGCTTTCTTT.

CDR3 region: CSALGVDEAFF. The DNA of the CDR3 is TGCAGTGCCCTTGGAGTCGATGAAGCTTTCTTT. The chain combines TRBV20-1 with TRBJ1-1; D gene uncertain. This CDR3 is 11 amino acids long. V was clipped by 6 bases and J by 7 bases, with 12 bases between them. Germline CDR1 is DFQATT and CDR2 is SNEGSKA (reference sequence).

On this clone: Within the sample, other DNA sequences also encode this same CDR3. The CDR3 DNA is TGTGCCAGCAGTGAGGCCTACGAGCAGTACTTC. It yields the protein CASSEAYEQYF. The V gene is TRBV2, the J gene TRBJ2-7; unclear D gene. The germline V gene has CDR1 SNHLY and CDR2 FYNNEI. This CDR3 contains 11 residues. Trimming shortened V by 3 bases and J by 2 bases, and 2 bases separated the two germline ends.

V usage is TRBV5-1 and J usage is TRBJ1-1; TRBD1 is a possible D gene (5 bases). V lost 0 bases and J 3 bases, leaving 9 bases between the germline ends. The CDR3 has 14 amino acids. The V gene's germline CDR1 is SGHRS and CDR2 YFSETQ. The CDR3 is CASSLDGGYTEAFF. CDR3 bases: TGCGCCAGCAGCTTGGATGGGGGGTACACTGAAGCTTTCTTT.

The chain recombines TRBV7-3 with TRBJ1-1; possible D gene TRBD1, 6 bases. Germline lookup yields CDR1 SGHTA and CDR2 FQGTGA. The CDR3 runs 13 residues. Deletions cut 5 bases from V and 6 bases from J, with 13 bases between. The CDR3 here is CASSPGATAEAFF. The CDR3 bases are TGTGCCAGCAGCCCAGGGGCGACCGCTGAAGCTTTCTTT.

The chain joins TRBV7-3 to TRBJ1-1; D unclear. The CDR3 is 14 residues long. The germline V gene encodes CDR1 SGHTA and CDR2 FQGTGA. V was shortened by 2 bases and J by 3 bases, with 10 bases between the two germline ends. The CDR3 loop is CASSLGGLDTEAFF. The CDR3 region has the DNA TGTGCCAGCAGCTTAGGCGGGCTGGACACTGAAGCTTTCTTT.